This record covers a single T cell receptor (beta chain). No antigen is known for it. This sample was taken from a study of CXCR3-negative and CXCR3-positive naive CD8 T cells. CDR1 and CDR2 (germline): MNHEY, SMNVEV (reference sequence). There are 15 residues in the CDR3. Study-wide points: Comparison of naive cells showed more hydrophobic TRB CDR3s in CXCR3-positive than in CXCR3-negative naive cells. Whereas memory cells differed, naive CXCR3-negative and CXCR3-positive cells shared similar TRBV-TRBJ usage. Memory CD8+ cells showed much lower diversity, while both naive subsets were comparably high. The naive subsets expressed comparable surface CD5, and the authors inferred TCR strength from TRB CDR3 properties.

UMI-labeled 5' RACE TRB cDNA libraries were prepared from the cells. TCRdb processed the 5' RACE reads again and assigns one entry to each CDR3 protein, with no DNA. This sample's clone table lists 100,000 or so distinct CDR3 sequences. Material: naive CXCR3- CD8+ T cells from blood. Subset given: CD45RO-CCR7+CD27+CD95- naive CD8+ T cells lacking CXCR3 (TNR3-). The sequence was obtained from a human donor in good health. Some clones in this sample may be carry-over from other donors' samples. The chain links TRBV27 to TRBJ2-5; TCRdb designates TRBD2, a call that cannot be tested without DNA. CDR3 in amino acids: CATLGASGYQETQYF.